This is a list of T cell receptor beta chains from one sample in a study of T cell responses to AZD1222 COVID-19 vaccine. The method was immunoSEQ multiplex PCR; TCRdb's version includes in-frame clones alone and lacks a portion of them. The sample comprises 120,000 or so clones, 92% of which are singletons, and 1.5% to 2% rests with the top ten. The specimen was peripheral blood, collected on day 0 of AZD1222 vaccination. These receptors all come from an adult in good health. Both conserved end residues are part of each CDR3. A D gene is named only where the DNA matches it firmly. Some rows have no size entry. The others give once, few or many, or a class for an expanded clone.

NA	TRBV5-6	TRBJ2-2	NA	CASSNGVTNTGELFF	TGTGCCAGCAGCAACGGGGTTACGAACACCGGGGAGCTGTTTTTT
NA	TRBV6-4	TRBJ1-6	NA	CASSAMEWAPLHF	TGTGCCAGCAGTGCAATGGAGTGGGCACCCCTCCACTTT
NA	TRBV13	TRBJ1-6	TRBD1	CASSYQTGTGNNSPLHF	TGTGCCAGCAGCTACCAAACCGGGACAGGGAATAATTCACCCCTCCACTTT
NA	TRBV6-5	TRBJ2-7	TRBD1	CASSYTGTGVHEQYF	TGTGCCAGCAGTTACACCGGGACAGGGGTCCACGAGCAGTACTTC
few	TRBV29-1	TRBJ1-2	TRBD1	CSAGTEPYGYTF	TGCAGCGCCGGGACAGAACCCTATGGCTACACCTTC
NA	TRBV6-4	TRBJ2-6	TRBD1	CASSEQTGQGANVLTF	TGTGCCAGCAGTGAACAGACAGGGCAAGGGGCCAACGTCCTGACTTTC
NA	TRBV21-1	TRBJ1-6	NA	CASSSRRPYNSPLHF	TGTGCCAGCAGCAGTCGGCGCCCTTATAATTCACCCCTCCACTTT
NA	TRBV7-6	TRBJ1-3	NA	CASSPGYSGNTIYF	TGTGCCAGCAGCCCTGGCTACTCTGGAAACACCATATATTTT
NA	TRBV7-2	TRBJ2-1	NA	CASSLANWGSPENEQFF	TGTGCCAGCAGCTTAGCTAACTGGGGCAGCCCCGAGAATGAGCAGTTCTTC
once	TRBV5-8	TRBJ2-7	NA	CASSFRNLYEQYF	TGTGCCAGCAGCTTCCGTAATCTCTACGAGCAGTACTTC
NA	TRBV5-4	TRBJ1-6	NA	CASSQGSWNSPLHF	TGTGCCAGCAGCCAGGGTTCCTGGAATTCACCCCTCCACTTT
NA	TRBV6-5	TRBJ2-3	TRBD2	CASSRTRADTQYF	TGTGCCAGCAGCCGGACTAGAGCAGATACGCAGTATTTT
NA	TRBV30	TRBJ1-5	NA	CAWTVGGTGNQPQHF	TGTGCCTGGACAGTAGGTGGGACGGGCAATCAGCCCCAGCATTTT
NA	TRBV12-3/TRBV12-4	TRBJ1-2	NA	CASSPTGNYGYTF	TGTGCCAGCAGCCCCACAGGGAACTATGGCTACACCTTC
NA	TRBV18	TRBJ2-7	TRBD1	CASSPGTGSREQYF	TGTGCCAGCTCACCCGGGACAGGGTCGAGGGAGCAGTACTTC
NA	TRBV19	TRBJ2-1	TRBD1	CASKDRDPNGEQFF	TGTGCCAGTAAAGACAGGGACCCCAACGGTGAGCAGTTCTTC
NA	TRBV9	TRBJ1-1	NA	CASSVDNFMNTEAFF	TGTGCCAGCAGCGTAGACAATTTTATGAACACTGAAGCTTTCTTT
NA	TRBV7-9	TRBJ2-3	TRBD2	CASSFLAGGFSTDTQYF	TGTGCCAGCAGCTTCCTAGCGGGGGGGTTTAGCACAGATACGCAGTATTTT
NA	TRBV6-6	TRBJ1-3	TRBD1	CASSEQGATGNTIYF	TGTGCCAGCAGCGAACAGGGGGCAACTGGAAACACCATATATTTT
few	TRBV18	TRBJ1-1	TRBD1	CASSPDRGSRAFF	TGTGCCAGCTCACCAGACAGGGGGTCAAGAGCTTTCTTT
NA	TRBV6-2/TRBV6-3	TRBJ2-3	TRBD2	CASSYGTSGPSTDTQYF	TGTGCCAGCAGTTACGGGACTAGCGGGCCCAGCACAGATACGCAGTATTTT
NA	TRBV7-9	TRBJ1-2	TRBD1	CASSSQFGQDNGYTF	TGTGCCAGCAGCTCTCAGTTTGGACAGGACAATGGCTACACCTTC
NA	TRBV11-2	TRBJ1-1	NA	CASSLLEYNTEAFF	TGTGCCAGCAGCTTACTGGAGTACAACACTGAAGCTTTCTTT
NA	TRBV29-1	TRBJ2-5	NA	CSVVKGDNQETQYF	TGCAGCGTTGTAAAGGGGGACAACCAAGAGACCCAGTACTTC
NA	TRBV5-6	TRBJ2-7	NA	CASSLAYEQYF	TGTGCCAGCAGCTTGGCCTACGAGCAGTACTTC
NA	TRBV18	TRBJ2-2	NA	CASSPAATGELFF	TGTGCCAGCTCACCAGCAGCCACCGGGGAGCTGTTTTTT
NA	TRBV11-2	TRBJ1-4	NA	CASSLRTGVKKLFF	TGTGCCAGCAGCCTAAGGACGGGAGTGAAAAAACTGTTTTTT
few	TRBV24-1	TRBJ1-2	TRBD1	CATSAGTGTDRYTF	TGTGCCACCAGTGCCGGGACAGGGACGGACCGCTACACCTTC
few	TRBV12-5	TRBJ1-5	TRBD1	CASGQGDSNQPQHF	TGTGCTAGTGGACAGGGGGATAGCAATCAGCCCCAGCATTTT
NA	TRBV12-3/TRBV12-4	TRBJ1-2	NA	CASSFDSETYTF	TGTGCCAGCAGTTTTGACAGTGAGACCTACACCTTC
once	TRBV6-5	TRBJ1-2	NA	CASSYSLPSEGYGYTF	TGTGCCAGCAGTTACTCGCTTCCCAGTGAGGGGTATGGCTACACCTTC
NA	TRBV6-5	TRBJ1-5	NA	CASRPGLSNQPQHF	TGTGCCAGCAGACCAGGACTGAGCAATCAGCCCCAGCATTTT
NA	TRBV6-5	TRBJ1-5	TRBD1	CATYRGFDQPQHF	TGTGCCACCTACAGGGGTTTCGATCAGCCCCAGCATTTT
NA	TRBV6-1	TRBJ1-2	NA	CASSEALQGSGYGYTF	TGTGCCAGCAGTGAAGCCCTACAGGGATCGGGCTATGGCTACACCTTC
NA	TRBV27	TRBJ1-6	TRBD1	CASSFPTGTGGRSYNSPLHF	TGTGCCAGCAGTTTCCCCACCGGGACAGGGGGGAGGTCCTATAATTCACCCCTCCACTTT
NA	TRBV18	TRBJ1-5	NA	CASSPEPSNQPQHF	TGTGCCAGCTCACCAGAGCCTAGCAATCAGCCCCAGCATTTT
few	TRBV7-3	TRBJ1-2	TRBD1	CASSPGTGGFYGYTF	TGTGCCAGCAGCCCCGGGACAGGGGGTTTCTATGGCTACACCTTC
NA	TRBV7-2	TRBJ1-6	NA	CASSPHATSPLHF	TGTGCCAGCAGTCCCCACGCGACTTCACCCCTCCACTTT
NA	TRBV21-1	TRBJ1-1	NA	CASSGWARVYAFF	TGTGCCAGCAGCGGGTGGGCGCGAGTATACGCTTTCTTT
few	TRBV30	TRBJ1-1	NA	CAWKGQGGGTEAFF	TGTGCCTGGAAGGGTCAGGGAGGCGGCACTGAAGCTTTCTTT
once	TRBV25-1	TRBJ1-4	TRBD1	CATSLTGTGGEKLFF	TGTGCCACTTCACTGACCGGGACAGGTGGCGAAAAACTGTTTTTT
few	TRBV5-6	TRBJ2-7	TRBD1	CASSLPQGAGYEQYF	TGTGCCAGCAGCCTTCCACAGGGGGCAGGGTACGAGCAGTACTTC
once	TRBV7-2	TRBJ1-2	TRBD1	CASSLEDRGYGYTF	TGTGCCAGCAGCTTAGAGGACAGGGGCTATGGCTACACCTTC
NA	TRBV27	TRBJ2-6	TRBD2	CASSSPIAGPSGANVLTF	TGTGCCAGCAGTTCACCTATAGCGGGACCCTCTGGGGCCAACGTCCTGACTTTC
NA	TRBV19	TRBJ2-3	NA	CASSKWAEKVDTQYF	TGTGCCAGTAGTAAGTGGGCAGAGAAAGTAGATACGCAGTATTTT
NA	TRBV19	TRBJ1-3	TRBD1	CASSLRQGTGNTIYF	TGTGCCAGTAGTCTGCGACAGGGAACTGGAAACACCATATATTTT
NA	TRBV19	TRBJ1-1	NA	CASSTQTTAWGTEAFF	TGTGCCAGTAGTACTCAAACGACCGCCTGGGGTACTGAAGCTTTCTTT
NA	TRBV18	TRBJ1-1	NA	CASSPRDANTEAFF	TGTGCCAGCTCACCAAGGGACGCAAACACTGAAGCTTTCTTT
NA	TRBV6-2/TRBV6-3	TRBJ1-3	NA	CASSYPEGNTIYF	TGTGCCAGCAGTTACCCCGAAGGAAACACCATATATTTT
NA	TRBV7-2	TRBJ2-5	NA	CASSLTPPETQYF	TGTGCCAGCAGCTTAACCCCGCCCGAGACCCAGTACTTC
NA	TRBV18	TRBJ2-3	TRBD2	CASSQGLAGADTQYF	TGTGCCAGCTCACAAGGACTAGCGGGAGCAGATACGCAGTATTTT
NA	TRBV5-8	TRBJ2-7	TRBD1	CASRIGTGTYEQYF	TGTGCCAGCAGGATCGGGACAGGGACCTACGAGCAGTACTTC
NA	TRBV12-2	TRBJ1-5	NA	CASRLIRTGLNQPQHF	TGTGCAAGTCGCTTAATTCGAACAGGCCTAAATCAGCCCCAGCATTTT